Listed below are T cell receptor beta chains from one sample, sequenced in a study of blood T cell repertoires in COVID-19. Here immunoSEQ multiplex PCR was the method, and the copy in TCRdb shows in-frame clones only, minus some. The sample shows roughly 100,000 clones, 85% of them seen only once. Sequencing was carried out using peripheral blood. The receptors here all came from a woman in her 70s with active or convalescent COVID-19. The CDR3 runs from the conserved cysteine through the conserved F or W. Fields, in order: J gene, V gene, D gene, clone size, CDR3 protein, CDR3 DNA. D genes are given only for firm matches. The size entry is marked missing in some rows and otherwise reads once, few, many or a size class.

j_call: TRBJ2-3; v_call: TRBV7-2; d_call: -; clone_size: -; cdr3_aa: CASSLVRDTDTQYF; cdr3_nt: TGTGCCAGCAGCTTAGTGCGGGACACAGATACGCAGTATTTT
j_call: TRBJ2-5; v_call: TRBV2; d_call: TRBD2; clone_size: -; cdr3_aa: CASSFTSGGETQYF; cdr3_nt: TGTGCCAGCAGTTTCACTAGCGGGGGAGAGACCCAGTACTTC
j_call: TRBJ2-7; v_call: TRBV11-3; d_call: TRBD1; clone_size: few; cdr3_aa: CASSLDWDRSYEQYF; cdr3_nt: TGTGCCAGCAGCTTAGATTGGGACAGGTCCTACGAGCAGTACTTC
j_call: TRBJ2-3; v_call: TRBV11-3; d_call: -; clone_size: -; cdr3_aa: CASSAAAGHTQYF; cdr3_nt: TGTGCCAGCAGCGCAGCGGCGGGGCATACGCAGTATTTT
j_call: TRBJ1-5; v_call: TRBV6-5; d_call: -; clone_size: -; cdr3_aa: CASSRVLGSNQPQHF; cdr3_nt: TGTGCCAGCAGCAGGGTATTGGGGAGCAATCAGCCCCAGCATTTT
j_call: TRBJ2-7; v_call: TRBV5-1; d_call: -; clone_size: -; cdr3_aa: CASSLGSGYEQYF; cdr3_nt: TGCGCCAGCAGCTTGGGCTCGGGTTACGAGCAGTACTTC
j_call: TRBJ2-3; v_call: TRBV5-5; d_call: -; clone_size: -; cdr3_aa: CASSLGPYVGAQYF; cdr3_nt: TGTGCCAGCAGCTTGGGACCATACGTGGGCGCGCAGTATTTT
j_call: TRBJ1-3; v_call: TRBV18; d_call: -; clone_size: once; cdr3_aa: CASSQTLDGGSGNTIYF; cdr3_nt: TGTGCCAGCTCACAAACCTTAGACGGCGGCTCTGGAAACACCATATATTTT
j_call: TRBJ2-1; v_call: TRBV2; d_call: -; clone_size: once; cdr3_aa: CASSALYNEQFF; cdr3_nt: TGTGCCAGCAGTGCTTTATACAATGAGCAGTTCTTC
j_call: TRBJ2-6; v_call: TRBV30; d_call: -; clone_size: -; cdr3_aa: CAWRPRGSGANVLTF; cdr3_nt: TGTGCCTGGAGGCCCAGGGGCTCTGGGGCCAACGTCCTGACTTTC
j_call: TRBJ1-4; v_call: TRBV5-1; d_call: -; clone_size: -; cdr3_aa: CASSLEGAGLEKLFF; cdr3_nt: TGCGCCAGCAGCTTGGAAGGGGCAGGGTTGGAAAAACTGTTTTTT
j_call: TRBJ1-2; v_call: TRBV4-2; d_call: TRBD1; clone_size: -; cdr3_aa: CASTRNGTGLDYGYTF; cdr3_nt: TGTGCCAGCACGCGAAACGGGACAGGTCTGGACTATGGCTACACCTTC
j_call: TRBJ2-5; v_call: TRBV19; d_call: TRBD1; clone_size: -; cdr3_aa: CASSSGQGFIETQYF; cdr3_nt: TGTGCCAGTAGTAGCGGACAGGGTTTCATCGAGACCCAGTACTTC
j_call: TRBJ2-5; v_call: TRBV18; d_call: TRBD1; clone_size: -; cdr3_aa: CASSLSPRTGPYQETQYF; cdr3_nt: TGTGCCAGCTCACTTTCTCCCCGGACAGGTCCGTACCAAGAGACCCAGTACTTC
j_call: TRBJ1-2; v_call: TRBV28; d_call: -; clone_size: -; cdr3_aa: CAGQSTNYGYTF; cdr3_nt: TGTGCCGGACAGAGTACTAACTATGGCTACACCTTC
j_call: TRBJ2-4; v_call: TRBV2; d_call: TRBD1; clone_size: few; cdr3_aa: CAGRTGGSKNIQYF; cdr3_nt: TGTGCCGGAAGGACAGGGGGATCCAAAAACATTCAGTACTTC
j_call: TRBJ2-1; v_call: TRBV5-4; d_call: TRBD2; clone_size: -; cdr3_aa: CASAGGNNEQFF; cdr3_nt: TGTGCCAGCGCGGGAGGCAACAATGAGCAGTTCTTC
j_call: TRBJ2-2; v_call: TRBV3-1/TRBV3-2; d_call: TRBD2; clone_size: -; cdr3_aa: CASSRLAGGSNTGELFF; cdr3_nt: TGTGCCAGCAGCCGACTAGCGGGAGGGTCCAACACCGGGGAGCTGTTTTTT
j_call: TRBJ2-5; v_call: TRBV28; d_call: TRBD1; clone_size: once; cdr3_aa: CASQGRGETQYF; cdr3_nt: TGTGCCAGCCAAGGCAGGGGGGAGACCCAGTACTTC
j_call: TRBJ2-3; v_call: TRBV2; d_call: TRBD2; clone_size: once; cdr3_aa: CASSEWGRGGTDTQYF; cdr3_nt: TGTGCCAGCAGTGAATGGGGGCGGGGGGGCACAGATACGCAGTATTTT
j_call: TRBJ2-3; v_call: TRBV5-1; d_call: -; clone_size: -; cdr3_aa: CASSTLGRLADTQYF; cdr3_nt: TGCGCCAGCAGTACTTTGGGGAGGCTGGCAGATACGCAGTATTTT
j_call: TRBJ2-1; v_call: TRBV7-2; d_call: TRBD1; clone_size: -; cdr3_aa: CASSLGLRTGNEQFF; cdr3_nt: TGTGCCAGCAGCTTAGGTTTGCGGACAGGCAATGAGCAGTTCTTC
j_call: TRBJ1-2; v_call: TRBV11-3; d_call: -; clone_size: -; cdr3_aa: CASSLTTNYGYTF; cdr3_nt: TGTGCCAGCAGCTTAACGACAAACTATGGCTACACCTTC
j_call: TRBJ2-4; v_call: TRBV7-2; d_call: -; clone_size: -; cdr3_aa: CASSLYSGEAKNIQYF; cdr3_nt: TGTGCCAGCAGCTTATACTCAGGGGAAGCCAAAAACATTCAGTACTTC
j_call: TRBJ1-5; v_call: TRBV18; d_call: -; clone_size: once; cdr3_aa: CASSPGTLDRQPQHF; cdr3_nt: TGTGCCAGCTCACCGGGGACACTGGATCGACAGCCCCAGCATTTT
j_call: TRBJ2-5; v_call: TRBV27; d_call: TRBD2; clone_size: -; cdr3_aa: CASRPGLGGQETQYF; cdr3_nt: TGTGCCAGCCGACCGGGACTAGGGGGCCAAGAGACCCAGTACTTC
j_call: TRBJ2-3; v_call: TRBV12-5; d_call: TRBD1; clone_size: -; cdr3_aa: CASGGGQGGADTQYF; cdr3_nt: TGTGCTAGTGGGGGGGGACAGGGTGGAGCAGATACGCAGTATTTT
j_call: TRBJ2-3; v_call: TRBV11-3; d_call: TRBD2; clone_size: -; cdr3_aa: CASSLSSVGGDTQYF; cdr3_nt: TGTGCCAGCAGCTTAAGTAGCGTCGGGGGGGATACGCAGTATTTT
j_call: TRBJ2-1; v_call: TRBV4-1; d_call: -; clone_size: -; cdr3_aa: CASSQERALEQFF; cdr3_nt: TGCGCCAGCAGCCAAGAGAGGGCGTTGGAGCAGTTCTTC
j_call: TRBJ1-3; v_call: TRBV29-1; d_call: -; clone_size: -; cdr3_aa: CSVARERTPSSGNTIYF; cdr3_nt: TGCAGCGTTGCCAGGGAACGGACGCCTAGCTCTGGAAACACCATATATTTT
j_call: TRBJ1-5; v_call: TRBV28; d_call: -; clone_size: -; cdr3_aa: CASSGDLSNQPQHF; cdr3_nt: TGTGCCAGCAGTGGGGACTTGAGCAATCAGCCCCAGCATTTT
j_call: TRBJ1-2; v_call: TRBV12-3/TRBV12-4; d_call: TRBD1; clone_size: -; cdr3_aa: CASSLRGAYGYTF; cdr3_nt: TGTGCCAGCAGTCTCAGGGGGGCGTATGGCTACACCTTC
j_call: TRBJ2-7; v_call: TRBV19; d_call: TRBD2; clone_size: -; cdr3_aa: CASGVKAGGAPEQYF; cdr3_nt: TGTGCCAGTGGGGTTAAAGCGGGAGGTGCGCCCGAGCAGTACTTC
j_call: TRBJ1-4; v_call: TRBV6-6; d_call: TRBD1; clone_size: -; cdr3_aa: CASTFNPGQGHEKLFF; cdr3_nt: TGTGCCAGCACTTTTAACCCGGGACAGGGTCATGAAAAACTGTTTTTT
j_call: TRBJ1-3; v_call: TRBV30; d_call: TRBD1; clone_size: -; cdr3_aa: CAWRRTGNSGNTIYF; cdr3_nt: TGTGCCTGGAGGAGGACAGGGAACTCTGGAAACACCATATATTTT
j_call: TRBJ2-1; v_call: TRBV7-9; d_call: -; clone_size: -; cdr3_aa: CAIPHRESYNEQFF; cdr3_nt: TGTGCCATCCCCCACCGGGAATCCTACAATGAGCAGTTCTTC
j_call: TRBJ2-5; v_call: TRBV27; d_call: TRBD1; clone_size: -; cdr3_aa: CASRLGQGDDRETQYF; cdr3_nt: TGTGCCAGCAGGCTAGGACAGGGAGATGACCGCGAAACCCAGTACTTC
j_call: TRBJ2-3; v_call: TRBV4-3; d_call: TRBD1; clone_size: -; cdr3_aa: CASSPGTGGADTQYF; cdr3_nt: TGCGCCAGCAGCCCGGGAACAGGGGGCGCAGATACGCAGTATTTT
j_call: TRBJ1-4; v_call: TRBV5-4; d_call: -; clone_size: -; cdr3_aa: CASSLGGQGPNEKLFF; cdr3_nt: TGTGCCAGCAGCTTGGGGGGGCAGGGGCCTAATGAAAAACTGTTTTTT
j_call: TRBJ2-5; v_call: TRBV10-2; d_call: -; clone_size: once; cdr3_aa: CASSGQSQETQYF; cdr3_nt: TGCGCCAGCAGCGGACAGTCGCAAGAGACCCAGTACTTC
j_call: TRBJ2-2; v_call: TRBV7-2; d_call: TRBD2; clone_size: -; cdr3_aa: CASSPRGGNTGELFF; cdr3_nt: TGTGCCAGCAGCCCGCGGGGGGGAAACACCGGGGAGCTGTTTTTT
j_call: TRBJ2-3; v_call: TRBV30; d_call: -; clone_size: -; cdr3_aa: CAWSAGTRDTQYF; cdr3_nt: TGTGCCTGGAGTGCCGGGACACGAGATACGCAGTATTTT
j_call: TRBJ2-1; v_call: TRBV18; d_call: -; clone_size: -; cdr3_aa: CASSPPTHNEQFF; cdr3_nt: TGTGCCAGCTCACCCCCTACTCACAATGAGCAGTTCTTC
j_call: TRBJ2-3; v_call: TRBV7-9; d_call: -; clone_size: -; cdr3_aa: CASSLELPPLYF; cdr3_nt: TGTGCCAGCAGCTTAGAACTACCCCCGTTGTATTTT
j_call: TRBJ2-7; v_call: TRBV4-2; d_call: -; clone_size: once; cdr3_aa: CASSQMSAGSYEQYF; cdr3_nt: TGTGCCAGCAGCCAAATGAGTGCCGGCTCCTACGAGCAGTACTTC
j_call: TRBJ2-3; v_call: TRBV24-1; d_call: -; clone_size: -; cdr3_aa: CATSDFAGTSTDTQYF; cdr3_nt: TGTGCCACCAGTGATTTTGCCGGGACTAGCACAGATACGCAGTATTTT
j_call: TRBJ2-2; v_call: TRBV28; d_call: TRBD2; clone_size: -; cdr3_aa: CASSPSGQNTGELFF; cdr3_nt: TGTGCCAGCAGCCCTAGCGGGCAGAACACCGGGGAGCTGTTTTTT
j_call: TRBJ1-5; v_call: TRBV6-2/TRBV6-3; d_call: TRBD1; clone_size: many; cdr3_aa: CASSYFPGTGDFQPQHF; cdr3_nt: TGTGCCAGCAGTTACTTCCCCGGGACAGGGGACTTTCAGCCCCAGCATTTT
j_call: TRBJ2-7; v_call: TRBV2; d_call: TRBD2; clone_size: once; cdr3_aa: CASRSPGGTSYEQYF; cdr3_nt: TGTGCCAGCCGGAGTCCGGGGGGAACCTCCTACGAGCAGTACTTC
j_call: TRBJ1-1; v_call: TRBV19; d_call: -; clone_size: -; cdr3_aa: CASTTGYVNTEAFF; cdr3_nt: TGTGCCAGTACGACAGGCTACGTGAACACTGAAGCTTTCTTT
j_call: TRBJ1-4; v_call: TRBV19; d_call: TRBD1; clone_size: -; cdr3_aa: CASSQQTGGDEKLFF; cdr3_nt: TGTGCCAGTAGTCAACAAACAGGGGGAGACGAAAAACTGTTTTTT
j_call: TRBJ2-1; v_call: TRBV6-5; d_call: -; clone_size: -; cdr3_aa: CASSYRLASIWFF; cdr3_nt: TGTGCCAGCAGTTACCGGTTGGCTAGTATTTGGTTCTTC
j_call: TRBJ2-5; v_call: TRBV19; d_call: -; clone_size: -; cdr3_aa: CASSPQTGPGTQYF; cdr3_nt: TGTGCCAGTAGTCCGCAAACAGGGCCAGGGACCCAGTACTTC
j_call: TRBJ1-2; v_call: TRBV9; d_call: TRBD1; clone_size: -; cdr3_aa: CASSPQAEGARNYGYTF; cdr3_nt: TGTGCCAGCAGCCCCCAAGCGGAGGGGGCACGTAACTATGGCTACACCTTC
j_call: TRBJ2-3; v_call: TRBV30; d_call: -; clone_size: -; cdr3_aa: CAWSVGPDTQYF; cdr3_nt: TGTGCCTGGAGTGTCGGTCCAGATACGCAGTATTTT